These 2 T cell receptor beta chains came from one sample sequenced in a study of T cell responses to AZD1222 COVID-19 vaccine (TCRdb year 2021). To prepare the library, the immunoSEQ multiplex PCR assay was applied. TCRdb obtained this table from immuneACCESS and retained in-frame rearrangements with V and J assigned. These tables miss some clones; where compared with another copy, unresolved V genes account for less than half of the shortfall, and the remainder is unexplained. The sample table holds some 110,000 clones, of which 82% were seen once. Jointly, the top ten make up around 5% of the sample. The time point label of this sample denotes: baseline before first vaccination. Sequenced material: peripheral blood, taken on day 0 of AZD1222 vaccination. These receptors were collected from an adult in good health.

V is TRBV19 and J is TRBJ1-2; a possible D gene is TRBD1 (5 bases). This CDR3 region has 17 residues. Germline values: CDR1 LNHDA, CDR2 SQIVND (reference sequence). V lost 8 bases and J 3 bases, leaving 25 bases between the germline ends. The DNA for the CDR3 is TGTGCCAGTCGGGCCCTCTACTCCGGGACGGAAGACTATGGCTACACCTTC. Residues: CASRALYSGTEDYGYTF.

This chain joins TRBV5-5 and TRBJ1-3, with D maybe TRBD1 (5 bases). The CDR3 is 14 amino acids. Looked up from germline, CDR1 is SGHKS and CDR2 is YYEKEE (reference sequence). Trimming took 2 bases from V and 2 from J, leaving 8 bases between them. The CDR3 loop is CASSFEGAGNTIYF. DNA for the CDR3: TGTGCCAGCAGCTTTGAAGGGGCTGGAAACACCATATATTTT.